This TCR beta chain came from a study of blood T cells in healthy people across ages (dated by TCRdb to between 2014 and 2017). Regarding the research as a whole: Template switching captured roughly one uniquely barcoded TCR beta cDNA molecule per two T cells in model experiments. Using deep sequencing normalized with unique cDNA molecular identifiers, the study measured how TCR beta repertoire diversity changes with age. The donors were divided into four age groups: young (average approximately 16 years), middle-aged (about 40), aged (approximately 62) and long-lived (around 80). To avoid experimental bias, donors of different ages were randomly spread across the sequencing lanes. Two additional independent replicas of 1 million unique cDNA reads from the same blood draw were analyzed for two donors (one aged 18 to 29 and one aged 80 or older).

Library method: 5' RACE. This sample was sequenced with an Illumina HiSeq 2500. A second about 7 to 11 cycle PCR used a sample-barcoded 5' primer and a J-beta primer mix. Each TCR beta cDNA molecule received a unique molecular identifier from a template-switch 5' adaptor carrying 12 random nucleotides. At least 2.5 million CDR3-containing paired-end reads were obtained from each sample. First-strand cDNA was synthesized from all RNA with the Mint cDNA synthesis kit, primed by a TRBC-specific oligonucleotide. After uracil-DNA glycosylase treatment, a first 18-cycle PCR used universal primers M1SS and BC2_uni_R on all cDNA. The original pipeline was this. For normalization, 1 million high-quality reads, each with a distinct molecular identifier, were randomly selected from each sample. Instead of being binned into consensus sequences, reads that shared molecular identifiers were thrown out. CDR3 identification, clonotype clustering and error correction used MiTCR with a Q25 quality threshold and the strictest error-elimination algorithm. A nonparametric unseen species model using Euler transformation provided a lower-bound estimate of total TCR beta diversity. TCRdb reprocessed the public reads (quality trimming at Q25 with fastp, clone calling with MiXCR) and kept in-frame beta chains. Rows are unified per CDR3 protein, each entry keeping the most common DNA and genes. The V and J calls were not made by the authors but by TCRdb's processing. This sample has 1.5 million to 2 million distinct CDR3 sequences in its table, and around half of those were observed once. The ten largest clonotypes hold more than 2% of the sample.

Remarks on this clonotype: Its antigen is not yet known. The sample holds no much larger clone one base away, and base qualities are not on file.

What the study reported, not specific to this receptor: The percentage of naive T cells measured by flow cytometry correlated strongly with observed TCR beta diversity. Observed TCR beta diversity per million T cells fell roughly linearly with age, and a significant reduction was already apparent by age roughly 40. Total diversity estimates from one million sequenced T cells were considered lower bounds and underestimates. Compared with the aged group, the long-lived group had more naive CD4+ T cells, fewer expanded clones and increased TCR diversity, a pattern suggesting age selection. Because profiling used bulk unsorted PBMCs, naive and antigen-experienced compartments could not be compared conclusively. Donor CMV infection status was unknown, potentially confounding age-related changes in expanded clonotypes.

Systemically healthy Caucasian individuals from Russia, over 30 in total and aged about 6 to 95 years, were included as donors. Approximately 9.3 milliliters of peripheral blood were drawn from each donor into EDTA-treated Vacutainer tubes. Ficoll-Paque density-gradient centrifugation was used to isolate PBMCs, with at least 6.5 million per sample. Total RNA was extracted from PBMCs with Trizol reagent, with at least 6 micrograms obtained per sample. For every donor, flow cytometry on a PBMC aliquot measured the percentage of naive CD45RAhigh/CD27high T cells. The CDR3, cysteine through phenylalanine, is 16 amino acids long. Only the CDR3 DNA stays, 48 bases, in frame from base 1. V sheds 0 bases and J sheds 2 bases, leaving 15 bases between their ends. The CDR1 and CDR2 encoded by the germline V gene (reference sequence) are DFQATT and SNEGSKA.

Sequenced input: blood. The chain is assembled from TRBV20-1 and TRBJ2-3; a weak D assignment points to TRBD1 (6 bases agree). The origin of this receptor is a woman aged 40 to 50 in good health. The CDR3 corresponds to CSARDLTQGITDTQYF. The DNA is TGCAGTGCTAGAGATCTAACGCAGGGGATCACAGATACGCAGTATTTT.